This T cell receptor (beta chain) appears in the sequencing data of a study of stem cell transplantation in POMP-related autoinflammatory disease. On the study more broadly: Impaired MHC class I-dependent CD8+ differentiation was hypothesized from defective thymoproteasomes. CD8+ T cells were low and CD4+ cells naive-skewed before transplant. Points from the study as a whole: Unique TRB V-J gene pairings were limited in number in patients with PRAID.

Profiling relied on immunoSEQ multiplex PCR, and the TCRdb table lists in-frame clones only, not all of them. The sample lists 25,000 to 40,000 clones, roughly 88% occurring once. As concerns this clone: Its antigen is still unknown.

CDR1 and CDR2 from the germline V gene are SGHTA and FQGTGA. J gave up 2 bases and V 2 bases, and 5 bases lay outside the gene matches. The CDR3 covers 16 residues. The chain joins TRBV7-3 to TRBJ2-2; 7 bases match TRBD2. This TCR derives from a human donor with POMP-related autoinflammation and immune dysregulation (PRAID). Here the sequenced sample was CD4+ T cells from PBMCs, taken before stem cell transplantation. The CDR3: CASSLVPSGNTGELFF. For the CDR3, the DNA is TGTGCCAGCAGCTTAGTCCCTAGCGGCAACACCGGGGAGCTGTTTTTT.